The entry below gives a single T cell receptor (beta chain) sequence along with its context. Under the authors' procedure: The authors estimated nucleated cell counts from reference gene primer amplification. TCRdb's table, derived via immunoSEQ multiplex PCR, lists solely in-frame clones and lacks some. For V, J and clone size, that table is used; D and trimming come from the DNA. The table has tens of thousands of clones, around 83% seen once. Germline V gene data show CDR1 as MDHEN and CDR2 as SYDVKM. The trim removed 6 bases at V and 2 bases at J, leaving 4 bases unmatched. The CDR3 totals 14 residues. The data were taken from a study of blood T cell repertoires in COVID-19. Patients from Seattle were sampled longitudinally, starting during active infection.

This TCR was recovered from a man aged 30 to 45 with COVID-19, enrolled during active disease. The chain couples TRBV28 to TRBJ2-5; 9 bases are a match to TRBD2. What was sequenced was peripheral blood. CDR3 sequence reads: CASRKTSGQETQYF. The CDR3 nucleotides read TGTGCCAGCAGAAAGACTAGCGGACAAGAGACCCAGTACTTC.